Following are 8 T cell receptor beta chains from one sample sequenced in a study of blood T cell repertoires in COVID-19. Repertoires were generated with immunoSEQ multiplex PCR, while TCRdb's copy carries only in-frame clones and drops some. The repertoire includes 150,000 to 200,000 clones, 80% to 90% of them detected once, and under 2% sits in the top ten. Sample: peripheral blood. These receptors all come from a young man who had recovered from COVID-19.

The V gene is TRBV24-1, the J gene TRBJ2-1; D may be TRBD2 (5 bases). The CDR3 contains 13 residues. Trimming removed 5 bases from V and 10 bases from J, with 14 bases in between. Germline V lookup: CDR1 KGHDR, CDR2 SFDVKD. Written as DNA, the CDR3 is TGTGCCACCAGTGCGCTAGCTGGTGGGGAGCAGTTCTTC. This translates into CATSALAGGEQFF.

The V gene is TRBV19, the J gene TRBJ2-1; TRBD1 is a possible D gene (5 bases). V was trimmed by 3 bases and J by 9 bases, leaving 12 bases between them. In germline, CDR1 is LNHDA, CDR2 SQIVND (reference sequence). The CDR3 runs to 13 residues. The CDR3 DNA reads as TGTGCCAGTAGTATTCTCCAGGGCGGTGAGCAGTTCTTC. Amino acids: CASSILQGGEQFF.

DNA of the CDR3: TGTGCCAGCAGCTCCCAACAGGGGGTGCGGGGGGAGACCCAGTACTTC. The encoded protein is CASSSQQGVRGETQYF. The rearrangement links TRBV7-2 to TRBJ2-5, with a tentative D call TRBD1 (8 bases). Between the trimmed V and J ends, which lost 4 bases and 5 bases, there was a span of 20 bases. This CDR3 is 16 amino acids long. Germline V lookup: CDR1 SGHTA, CDR2 FQGNSA.

The chain has TRBV28 and TRBJ1-2; 8 bases are shared with TRBD1. CDR1 is MDHEN and CDR2 is SYDVKM in the germline V gene. The CDR3 is 13 residues long. Unmatched junction bases numbered 9, after V lost 8 bases and J lost 7 bases. CDR3 in DNA: TGTGCCAGCGGCCTAACAGGGGGGACTGGCTACACCTTC. Encoded protein: CASGLTGGTGYTF.

This clone was recorded many times. The chain recombines TRBV6-5 with TRBJ1-6, with TRBD1 matching 9 bases. J was trimmed by 7 bases and V by 6 bases; bases with no gene match: 7. The germline V gene encodes CDR1 MNHEY and CDR2 SVGAGI. The CDR3 is made up of 15 amino acids. CDR3 residues: CASSHRDRANSPLHF. In DNA form, the CDR3 reads TGTGCCAGCAGCCACCGGGACAGGGCCAATTCACCCCTCCACTTT.

The V and J genes are TRBV4-2 and TRBJ1-5, with 9 bases aligning to TRBD1. CDR1 LGHNA and CDR2 YNFKEQ come from the germline V gene. Trimming at V came to 3 bases and at J to 0 bases, leaving 12 bases not matched to a gene. The CDR3 is 19 amino acids. The CDR3 nucleotides read TGTGCCAGCAGCCATCCTGTATCGGACAGGGGTTATAGCAATCAGCCCCAGCATTTT. Protein product: CASSHPVSDRGYSNQPQHF.

The chain combines TRBV30 with TRBJ1-1; D might be TRBD1 (6 bases). The V gene's germline CDR1 is GTSNPN and CDR2 SVGIG (reference sequence). CDR3 length: 15 amino acids. Trimming removed 2 bases from V and 4 bases from J, with 17 bases in between. The CDR3 region is CAWSPWGGASTEAFF. CDR3 DNA sequence: TGTGCCTGGAGTCCTTGGGGGGGGGCAAGCACTGAAGCTTTCTTT.

The chain carries TRBV11-2 and TRBJ2-7, with 10 bases fitting TRBD1. The J segment lost 5 bases and the V segment lost 1 base, leaving 5 bases of the junction unmatched. The CDR3 length is 15 residues. CDR1 is SGHAT, CDR2 FQNNGV, per germline. CDR3: CASSLGTGGYNEQYF. DNA for the CDR3: TGTGCCAGCAGCTTAGGGACAGGGGGGTATAACGAGCAGTACTTC. Full variable domain (missing parts from reference TRBV11-2 and TRBJ2-7): EAGVAQSPRYKIIEKRQSVAFWCNPISGHATLYWYQQILGQGPKLLIQFQNNGVVDDSQLPKDRFSAERLKGVDSTLKIQPAKLEDSAVYLCASSLGTGGYNEQYFGPGTRLTVT.